This T cell receptor (beta chain) was identified in a study of immune cell composition in non-small cell lung cancer. V was clipped by 8 bases and J by 2 bases; unmatched bases: 8. The CDR3 covers 14 residues. The germline V gene has CDR1 MNHEY and CDR2 SVGAGI. Whole-study findings and limits: In adenocarcinoma, maximal tumour-associated clone frequency tracked TIL tumour reactivity. Lung squamous cell carcinoma tumours had significantly higher top 10 clone scores and productive clonality than lung adenocarcinoma.

Profiling relied on immunoSEQ multiplex PCR, and the TCRdb table lists in-frame clones only, not all of them. Among 9,500 to 10,000 clones listed, approximately 74% were seen once. On this clone: Its antigen remains unidentified.

DNA was extracted from unsorted cell suspensions stored frozen. This clonotype was obtained from a human donor with non-small cell lung cancer. The rearrangement joins TRBV6-5 to TRBJ1-2; 7 bases line up with TRBD1. Sequencing was done on a sample of lung tumor tissue. The CDR3 reads CASVRGRGNYGYTF. CDR3 nucleotides: TGTGCCAGCGTTAGGGGCAGGGGGAACTATGGCTACACCTTC.